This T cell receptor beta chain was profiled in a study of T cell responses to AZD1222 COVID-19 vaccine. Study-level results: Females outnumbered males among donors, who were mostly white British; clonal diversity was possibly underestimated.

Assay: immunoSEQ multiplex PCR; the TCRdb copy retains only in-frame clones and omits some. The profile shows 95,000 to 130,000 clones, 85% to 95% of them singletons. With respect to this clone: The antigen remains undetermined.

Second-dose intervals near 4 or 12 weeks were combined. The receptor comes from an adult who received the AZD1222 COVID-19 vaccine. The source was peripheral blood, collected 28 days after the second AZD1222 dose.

DNA for the CDR3: TGTGCCAGCAGTGTAGCAGATACGCAGTATTTT. As protein: CASSVADTQYF. The chain employs TRBV2 and TRBJ2-3; no reliable D call. V was cut by 4 bases and J by 4 bases, with 3 bases left in between. Germline V gene lookup returns CDR1 SNHLY and CDR2 FYNNEI. The CDR3 consists of 11 residues.